Sequencing of this TCR beta chain was carried out in a study of a mutant IDH1 vaccine in newly diagnosed glioma. Time point indicated: week 5, during vaccination. All doses held 300 ug of mutant IDH1 20-mer peptide, with topical imiquimod. Study-wide findings and caveats: Top-clonotype changes in peripheral T cells seemed unrelated to pseudoprogression.

Regarding this clone: Its target is unknown. Compared with germline, one end of the junction differs, possibly owing to a read error.

The germline V gene has CDR1 SSHAT and CDR2 FNYEAQ (reference sequence). CDR3 length equals 16 residues. Some clones are missing from TCRdb's copy, which holds only in-frame ones; the method was immunoSEQ multiplex PCR. The data contain roughly 39,000 clones, around 78% of them singletons. Sequencing used PBMCs, obtained from a glioma patient whose treatment included an IDH1 peptide vaccine. The chain recombines TRBV7-7 with TRBJ2-5, with 9 nucleotides matching TRBD2. The receptor was isolated from a man aged 40-50 years with glioma. Written as DNA, the CDR3 is TGTGCTAGCAGCTTAGCAGCTAGCGGGGCCCAAGAGACCCAGTACTTC. Protein product: CASSLAASGAQETQYF. The full variable domain, with the rest looked up from reference TRBV7-7 and TRBJ2-5, is GAGVSQSPRYKVTKRGQDVTLRCDPISSHATLYWYQQALGQGPEFLTYFNYEAQPDKSGLPSDRFSAERPEGSISTLTIQRTEQRDSAMYRCASSLAASGAQETQYFGPGTRLLVL.